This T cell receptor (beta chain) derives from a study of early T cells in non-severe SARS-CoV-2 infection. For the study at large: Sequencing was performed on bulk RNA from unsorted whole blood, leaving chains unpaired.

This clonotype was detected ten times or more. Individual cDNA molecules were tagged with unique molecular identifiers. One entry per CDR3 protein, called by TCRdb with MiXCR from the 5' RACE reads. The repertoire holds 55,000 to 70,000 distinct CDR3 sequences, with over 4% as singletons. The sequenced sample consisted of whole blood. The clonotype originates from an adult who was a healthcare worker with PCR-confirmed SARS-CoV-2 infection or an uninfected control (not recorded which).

CDR3 DNA: TGTGCCAGCAGCTTAGCGAAGGGGGCAACCACCGGCTACACCTTC. Translating it yields CASSLAKGATTGYTF. The chain couples TRBV7-8 to TRBJ1-2, with TRBD1 identical over 7 bases. After removal of 0 bases from V and 8 bases from J, the junction contained 9 bases not matched to a gene. The CDR3 consists of 15 residues. CDR1 and CDR2 from the germline V gene are SGHVS and FQNEAQ.